These 20 T cell receptor beta chains were all obtained from the same sample, sequenced in a study of PD-L1 blockade in urothelial cancer. Using immunoSEQ multiplex PCR, the repertoire was profiled, and TCRdb retains in-frame clones only, with some absent. The sample includes tens of thousands of clones, 80% to 90% of them seen just once. The sequenced sample was PBMCs, obtained around atezolizumab (anti-PD-L1) treatment. The receptors here all came from a middle-aged man with urothelial cancer.

The gene calls are TRBV7-2 and TRBJ2-1; D is possibly TRBD1 (6 bases). This CDR3 comprises 14 residues. Germline-derived CDR1 and CDR2 are SGHTA and FQGNSA. V lost 9 bases, J lost 7 bases, and 19 bases lay in between. The chain's CDR3 is CASTGAYTGNEQFF. The DNA for the CDR3 is TGTGCCAGTACCGGGGCTTATACAGGGAATGAGCAGTTCTTC.

The gene calls are TRBV2 and TRBJ2-3, with D uncertain. The ends were cut back, 6 bases at V and 5 bases at J, with 9 bases in the middle. The CDR3 is 12 amino acids. The germline gives CDR1 SNHLY, CDR2 FYNNEI. CDR3 sequence: CASSLNGDTQYF. The CDR3 region has the DNA TGTGCCAGCAGCCTAAACGGAGATACGCAGTATTTT.

The genes are TRBV7-8 and TRBJ2-1; tentative D call: TRBD2 (6 bases). Germline V CDR1 and CDR2: SGHVS, FQNEAQ. V gave up 5 bases and J gave up 4 bases, with 21 bases separating them. The CDR3 totals 17 residues. The CDR3 region is CASSPYGSSSPYNEQFF. The CDR3 nucleotides read TGTGCCAGCAGCCCATACGGGAGTAGTTCGCCATACAATGAGCAGTTCTTC.

This chain uses TRBV11-2 with TRBJ2-3; 10 bases line up with TRBD2. This CDR3 is 17 amino acids long. The germline V gene has CDR1 SGHAT and CDR2 FQNNGV. Trimming at V came to 1 base and at J to 4 bases, leaving 8 bases not matched to a gene. CDR3 coding DNA: TGTGCCAGCAGCTTAGTCGGATCTAGCGGGGGCGCAGATACGCAGTATTTT. It translates to CASSLVGSSGGADTQYF. Full variable domain (missing parts from reference TRBV11-2 and TRBJ2-3): EAGVAQSPRYKIIEKRQSVAFWCNPISGHATLYWYQQILGQGPKLLIQFQNNGVVDDSQLPKDRFSAERLKGVDSTLKIQPAKLEDSAVYLCASSLVGSSGGADTQYFGPGTRLTVL.

This rearrangement joins TRBV4-1 to TRBJ2-2, with 7 bases lining up with TRBD2. J gave up 6 bases and V 4 bases, and 11 bases lay outside the gene matches. Germline CDR1 is MGHRA and CDR2 is YSYEKL. The CDR3 is 16 residues long. In DNA form, the CDR3 reads TGCGCCAGCAGCCCCAGGGAACTAGCGAGTGCCGGGGAGCTGTTTTTT. Protein sequence: CASSPRELASAGELFF.

CDR3 region: CASSLGGGGANVLTF. For the CDR3, the DNA is TGTGCCAGCAGCCTGGGGGGTGGTGGGGCCAACGTCCTGACTTTC. The rearrangement uses TRBV7-2 and TRBJ2-6; a possible D gene is TRBD2 (6 bases). With 5 bases removed from V and 3 bases from J, the gap between germline ends came to 11 bases. The CDR3 extends over 15 amino acids. The germline V gene has CDR1 SGHTA and CDR2 FQGNSA.

The chain recombines TRBV30 with TRBJ2-4, with D possibly TRBD2 on 6 matching bases. There are 11 residues in the CDR3. Per germline, CDR1 GTSNPN and CDR2 SVGIG (reference sequence). Trimming stripped 1 base from V and 10 bases from J, with 8 bases between. CDR3 sequence reads: CAWSGGRIQYF. The CDR3 DNA reads TGTGCCTGGAGTGGAGGGAGGATTCAGTACTTC.

The J gene is TRBJ2-1, the V gene TRBV6-6, with 9 bases matching TRBD2. Germline CDR1 is MNHNY and CDR2 is SVGAGI (reference sequence). The V segment lost 6 bases and the J segment 6 bases; nucleotides outside the gene matches: 9. The CDR3 loop spans 15 amino acids. CDR3 nucleotides: TGTGCCAGCAGGTCAACTAGCGGGCTTCCCAATGAGCAGTTCTTC. The encoded protein is CASRSTSGLPNEQFF.

V and J are TRBV28 and TRBJ2-2; 9 bases match TRBD2. Unmatched junction bases numbered 17, after V lost 6 bases and J lost 6 bases. The CDR3 consists of 18 residues. From germline, CDR1 is MDHEN and CDR2 SYDVKM. CDR3 sequence reads: CASSATRAGGFGAGELFF. The CDR3 coding sequence is TGTGCCAGCAGCGCTACTCGAGCGGGAGGTTTTGGGGCCGGGGAGCTGTTTTTT.

The rearrangement uses TRBV30 and TRBJ1-2, with D unclear. Trimming took off 0 bases at V and 1 base at J, with 6 bases between the two ends. The CDR3 is 13 residues long. The germline CDR1 and CDR2 sequences are GTSNPN and SVGIG (reference sequence). For the CDR3, the DNA is TGTGCCTGGAGTGTTGGCAGTAACTATGGCTACACCTTC. This sequence encodes CAWSVGSNYGYTF.

This clone rates as medium-sized. The chain is built from TRBV27 and TRBJ2-2; possible D gene TRBD1, 6 bases. Germline loops: CDR1 MNHEY, CDR2 SMNVEV (reference sequence). The CDR3 extends over 15 amino acids. The V end was cut by 6 bases, the J end by 1 base, with 12 bases between. CDR3 nucleotides: TGTGCCAGCAGCCACACAGGGTGGAACACCGGGGAGCTGTTTTTT. Its protein product is CASSHTGWNTGELFF.

The V gene is TRBV21-1, the J gene TRBJ1-5; the table's TRBD1 call for D was not verified on the DNA. TRBV21-1 is assigned pseudogene status. The CDR3 has 15 residues. CDR3 coding DNA: TGTGCCAGCAGCACAACGGGACAGGGTGATCAGCCCCAGCATTTT. It translates to CASSTTGQGDQPQHF.

The chain joins TRBV5-1 to TRBJ2-7; TRBD1 is a possible D gene (6 bases). Germline assignment: CDR1 SGHRS and CDR2 YFSETQ. The CDR3 contains 14 residues. V dropped 1 base and J dropped 5 bases, with 13 bases sitting between them. The chain's CDR3 is CASSLSNRVDEQYF. CDR3 nucleotide sequence: TGCGCCAGCAGCTTGTCCAACAGGGTCGACGAGCAGTACTTC.

This chain connects TRBV19 to TRBJ2-1, with 9 bases identical to TRBD1. Germline-derived CDR1 and CDR2 are LNHDA and SQIVND (reference sequence). This CDR3 is built from 16 residues. J gave up 2 bases and V 4 bases, and 6 bases lay outside the gene matches. CDR3 nucleotides: TGTGCCAGTAGTACCGACAGGGGGAGCCCCTACAATGAGCAGTTCTTC. It is translated as CASSTDRGSPYNEQFF.

The chain has TRBV28 and TRBJ1-5, with TRBD1 matching 7 bases. Germline lookup yields CDR1 MDHEN and CDR2 SYDVKM. This CDR3 contains 15 residues. With V trimmed by 10 bases and J by 6 bases, 15 bases remained unmatched. DNA of the CDR3: TGTGCCACCACAGGGGATAATGATAGAGGTCAGCCCCAGCATTTT. Its translation: CATTGDNDRGQPQHF.

This rearrangement joins TRBV7-6 to TRBJ1-6; 7 positions match TRBD1. With V trimmed by 5 bases and J by 4 bases, 5 bases remained unmatched. There are 15 residues in the CDR3. Germline V lookup: CDR1 SGHVS, CDR2 FNYEAQ. Here the CDR3 DNA reads TGTGCCAGCAGCGAACGGACAGGATATAATTCACCCCTCCACTTT. This sequence encodes CASSERTGYNSPLHF.

This clone was seen only a few times. The CDR3 sequence: CASSGHLSVSTEGAVNTEAFF. CDR3 DNA: TGCGCCAGCAGTGGTCATTTGAGTGTTTCCACCGAAGGGGCTGTGAACACTGAAGCTTTCTTT. The chain carries TRBV5-1 and TRBJ1-1, with D possibly being TRBD1 (5 bases). The CDR3 covers 21 residues. Trimming pared 5 bases from V and 0 bases from J, leaving 32 bases between. Germline V gives CDR1 SGHRS, CDR2 YFSETQ. Full variable domain (rest looked up from reference TRBV5-1 and TRBJ1-1): KAGVTQTPRYLIKTRGQQVTLSCSPISGHRSVSWYQQTPGQGLQFLFEYFSETQRNKGNFPGRFSGRQFSNSRSEMNVSTLELGDSALYLCASSGHLSVSTEGAVNTEAFFGQGTRLTVV.

This chain joins TRBV29-1 and TRBJ2-7, with D possibly being TRBD2 (6 bases). The CDR3 loop spans 12 amino acids. Germline V gene lookup returns CDR1 SQVTM and CDR2 ANQGSEA. V shed 7 bases and J shed 5 bases, with 15 bases lying between them. The CDR3 DNA reads TGCAGCGCAGAATCCGGGACTGACGAGCAGTACTTC. Amino acid sequence: CSAESGTDEQYF.

This rearrangement joins TRBV19 to TRBJ1-4, with D perhaps TRBD1 (5 bases). The length of the CDR3 is 14 residues. The germline V gene encodes CDR1 LNHDA and CDR2 SQIVND (reference sequence). Deletions cut 7 bases from V and 8 bases from J, with 17 bases between. The CDR3 loop is CASTMAGYGEKLFF. The CDR3 region has the DNA TGTGCCAGTACCATGGCAGGGTATGGCGAAAAACTGTTTTTT. The full variable domain, with the rest looked up from reference TRBV19 and TRBJ1-4, is DGGITQSPKYLFRKEGQNVTLSCEQNLNHDAMYWYRQDPGQGLRLIYYSQIVNDFQKGDIAEGYSVSREKKESFPLTVTSAQKNPTAFYLCASTMAGYGEKLFFGSGTQLSVL.

This clone was seen more than once but under ten times. The chain combines TRBV7-2 with TRBJ2-1, with D hard to call. CDR3 length: 16 residues. Germline lookup yields CDR1 SGHTA and CDR2 FQGNSA. The V end lost 1 base, the J end lost 0 bases, and 10 bases lay between the germline ends. The CDR3: CASSLVTVSSYNEQFF. CDR3 nucleotide sequence: TGTGCCAGCAGCTTAGTTACGGTGAGCTCCTACAATGAGCAGTTCTTC.